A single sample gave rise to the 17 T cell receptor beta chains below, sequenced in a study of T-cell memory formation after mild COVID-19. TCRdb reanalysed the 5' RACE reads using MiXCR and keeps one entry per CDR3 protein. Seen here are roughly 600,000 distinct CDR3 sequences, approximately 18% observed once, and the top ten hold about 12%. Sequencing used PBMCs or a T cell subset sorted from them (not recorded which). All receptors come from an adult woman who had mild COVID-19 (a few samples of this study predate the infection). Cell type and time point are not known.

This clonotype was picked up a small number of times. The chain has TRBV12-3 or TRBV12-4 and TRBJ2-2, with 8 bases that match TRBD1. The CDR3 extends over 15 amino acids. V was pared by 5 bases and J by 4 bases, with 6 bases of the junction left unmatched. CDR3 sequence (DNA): TGTGCCAGCAGTATTAGACAGGGGTCCACCGGGGAGCTGTTTTTT. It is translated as CASSIRQGSTGELFF.

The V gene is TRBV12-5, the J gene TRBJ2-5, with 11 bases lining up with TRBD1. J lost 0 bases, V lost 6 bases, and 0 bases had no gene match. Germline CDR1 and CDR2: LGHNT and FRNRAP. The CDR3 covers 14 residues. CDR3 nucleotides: TGTGCTAGTGGGGGACAGGGGGACCAAGAGACCCAGTACTTC. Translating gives CASGGQGDQETQYF.

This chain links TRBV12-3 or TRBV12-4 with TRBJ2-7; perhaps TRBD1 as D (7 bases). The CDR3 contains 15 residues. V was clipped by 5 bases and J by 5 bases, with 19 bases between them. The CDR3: CASSDVTGRNHEQYF. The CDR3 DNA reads TGTGCCAGCAGTGACGTGACAGGGAGGAACCACGAGCAGTACTTC.

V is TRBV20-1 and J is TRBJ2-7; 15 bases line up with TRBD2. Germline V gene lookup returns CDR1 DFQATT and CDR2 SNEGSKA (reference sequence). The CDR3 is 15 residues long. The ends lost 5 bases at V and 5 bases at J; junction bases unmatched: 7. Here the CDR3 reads CSAFGLAGGIHEQYF. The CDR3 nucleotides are TGCAGTGCTTTTGGACTAGCGGGAGGGATCCACGAGCAGTACTTC.

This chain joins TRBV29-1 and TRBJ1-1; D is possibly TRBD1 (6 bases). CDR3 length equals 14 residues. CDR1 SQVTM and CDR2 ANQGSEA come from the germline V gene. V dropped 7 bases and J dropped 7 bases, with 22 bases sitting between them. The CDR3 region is CSAKQQGPSGEAFF. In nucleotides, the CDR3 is TGCAGCGCGAAACAACAGGGCCCTTCAGGTGAAGCTTTCTTT.

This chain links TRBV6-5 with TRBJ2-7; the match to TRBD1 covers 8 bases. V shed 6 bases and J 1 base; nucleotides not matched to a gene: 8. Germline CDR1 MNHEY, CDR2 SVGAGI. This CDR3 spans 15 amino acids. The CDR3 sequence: CASRAGTGFSYEQYF. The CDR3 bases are TGTGCCAGCAGGGCCGGGACAGGATTTTCCTACGAGCAGTACTTC.

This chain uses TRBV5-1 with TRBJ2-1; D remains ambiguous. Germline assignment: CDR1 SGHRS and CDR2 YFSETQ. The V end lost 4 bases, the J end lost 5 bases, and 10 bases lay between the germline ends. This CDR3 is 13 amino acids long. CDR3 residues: CASSVVVDNEQFF. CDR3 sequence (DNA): TGCGCCAGCAGCGTTGTCGTTGACAATGAGCAGTTCTTC.

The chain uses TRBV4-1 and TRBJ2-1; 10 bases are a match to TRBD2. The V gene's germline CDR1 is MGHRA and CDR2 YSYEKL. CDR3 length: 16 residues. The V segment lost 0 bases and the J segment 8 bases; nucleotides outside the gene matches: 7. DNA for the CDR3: TGCGCCAGCAGCCAAGACGGAAGCGGGGGGGTCTATGAGCAGTTCTTC. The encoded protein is CASSQDGSGGVYEQFF.

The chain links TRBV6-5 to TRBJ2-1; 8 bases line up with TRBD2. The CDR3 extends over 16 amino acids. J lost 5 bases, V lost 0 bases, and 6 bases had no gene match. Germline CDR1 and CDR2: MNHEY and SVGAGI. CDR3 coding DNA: TGTGCCAGCAGTTACTCGAATGGACTAGCCAACAATGAGCAGTTCTTC. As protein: CASSYSNGLANNEQFF.

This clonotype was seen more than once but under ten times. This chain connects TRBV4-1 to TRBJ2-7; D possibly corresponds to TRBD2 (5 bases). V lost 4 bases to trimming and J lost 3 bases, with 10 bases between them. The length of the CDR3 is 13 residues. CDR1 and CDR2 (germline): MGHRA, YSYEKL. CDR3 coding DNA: TGCGCCAGCAGCCGAAAACGGGACTACGAGCAGTACTTC. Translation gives CASSRKRDYEQYF.

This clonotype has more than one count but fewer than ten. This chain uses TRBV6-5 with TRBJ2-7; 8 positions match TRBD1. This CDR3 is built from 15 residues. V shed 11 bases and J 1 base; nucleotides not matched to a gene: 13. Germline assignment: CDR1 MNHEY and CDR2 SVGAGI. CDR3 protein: CAAQGQGANSYEQYF. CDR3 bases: TGTGCCGCCCAAGGGCAGGGGGCAAATTCCTACGAGCAGTACTTC.

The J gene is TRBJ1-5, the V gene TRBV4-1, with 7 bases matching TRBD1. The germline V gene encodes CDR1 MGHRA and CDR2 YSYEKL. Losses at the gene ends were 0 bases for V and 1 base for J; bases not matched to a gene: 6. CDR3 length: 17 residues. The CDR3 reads CASSQDVETGSNQPQHF. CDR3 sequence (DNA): TGCGCCAGCAGCCAAGATGTCGAGACAGGGAGCAATCAGCCCCAGCATTTT.

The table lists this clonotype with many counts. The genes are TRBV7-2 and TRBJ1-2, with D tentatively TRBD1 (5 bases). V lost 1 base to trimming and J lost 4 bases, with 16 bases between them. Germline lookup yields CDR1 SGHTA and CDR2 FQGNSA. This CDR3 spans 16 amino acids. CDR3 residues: CASSLGDRFGSYGYTF. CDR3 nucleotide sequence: TGTGCCAGCAGCTTAGGGGACCGCTTCGGCTCCTATGGCTACACCTTC.

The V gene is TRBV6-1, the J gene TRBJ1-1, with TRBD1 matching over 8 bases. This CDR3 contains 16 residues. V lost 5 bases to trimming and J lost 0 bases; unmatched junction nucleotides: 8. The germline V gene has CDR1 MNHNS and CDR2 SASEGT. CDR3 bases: TGTGCCAGCAGTTTGAAACCGGGACAGGTGAACACTGAAGCTTTCTTT. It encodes CASSLKPGQVNTEAFF.

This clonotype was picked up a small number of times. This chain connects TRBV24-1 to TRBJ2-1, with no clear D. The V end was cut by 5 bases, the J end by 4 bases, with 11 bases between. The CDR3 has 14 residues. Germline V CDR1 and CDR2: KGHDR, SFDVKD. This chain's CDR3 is CATSVGLGYNEQFF. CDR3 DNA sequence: TGTGCCACCAGTGTCGGTTTGGGTTACAATGAGCAGTTCTTC.

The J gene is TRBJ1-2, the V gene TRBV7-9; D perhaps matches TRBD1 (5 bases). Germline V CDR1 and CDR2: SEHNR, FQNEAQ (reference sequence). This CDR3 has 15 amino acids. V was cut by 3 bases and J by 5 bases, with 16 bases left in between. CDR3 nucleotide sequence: TGTGCCAGCAGCTTCCCCAGTATAACAGGATATGGCTACACCTTC. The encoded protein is CASSFPSITGYGYTF.

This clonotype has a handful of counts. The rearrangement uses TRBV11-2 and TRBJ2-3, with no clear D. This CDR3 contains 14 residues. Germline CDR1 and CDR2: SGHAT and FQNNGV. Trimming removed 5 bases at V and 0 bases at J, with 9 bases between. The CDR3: CASSPDLSTDTQYF. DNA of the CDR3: TGTGCCAGCAGCCCGGACCTTAGCACAGATACGCAGTATTTT.